These T cell receptor beta chains were read from a single sample in a study of T-cell reconstitution after alpha-beta-depleted transplantation in children. TCRdb passed the PCR reads through MiXCR, listing each CDR3 protein once. Of 670,000 or so distinct CDR3 sequences in the sample, about an eighth were seen once. Sequenced material: PBMCs, taken before TCRalphabeta/CD19-depleted stem cell transplant. These receptors came from a girl aged 2-10 years with congenital amegakaryocytic thrombocytopenia, due to receive a stem cell transplant. Both conserved end residues are part of each CDR3. A D gene is named only where the DNA matches it firmly. Size tells how often a clone was seen (once, few, many) or the class of an expanded clone, and some rows leave it out.

V gene,J gene,clone size,D gene,CDR3 protein,CDR3 DNA
TRBV5-1,TRBJ1-2,NA,TRBD1,CASSLALGTGEGYTF,TGCGCCAGCAGCTTGGCGCTCGGGACAGGGGAAGGCTACACCTTC
TRBV20-1,TRBJ2-3,many,NA,CSRLGAREDTQYF,TGCAGTCGACTAGGTGCCCGGGAAGATACGCAGTATTTT
TRBV12-3/TRBV12-4,TRBJ2-4,NA,TRBD1,CASSDRALKNIQYF,TGTGCCAGCAGTGACAGGGCCCTTAAAAACATTCAGTACTTC
TRBV10-3,TRBJ1-1,NA,NA,CAITRDPEVGNTEAFF,TGTGCCATCACCCGGGACCCAGAGGTGGGTAACACTGAAGCTTTCTTT
TRBV5-1,TRBJ1-1,many,TRBD1,CASSSAGTGEGEAFF,TGCGCCAGCAGCTCGGCCGGGACAGGTGAGGGGGAAGCTTTCTTT
TRBV7-2,TRBJ1-6,NA,TRBD1,CASSLYGGQGNSPLHF,TGTGCCAGCAGCTTATATGGCGGACAGGGGAATTCACCCCTCCACTTT
TRBV10-3,TRBJ2-1,NA,NA,CAIRDGVAYNEQFF,TGTGCCATCCGAGATGGAGTTGCCTACAATGAGCAGTTCTTC
TRBV5-6,TRBJ2-5,many,TRBD2,CASSLFAASGRLETQYF,TGTGCCAGCAGCTTGTTTGCGGCTAGCGGGAGATTGGAGACCCAGTACTTC
TRBV5-5,TRBJ2-5,NA,NA,CASSLDSIFTRETQYF,TGTGCCAGCAGCTTGGATTCCATCTTTACAAGAGAGACCCAGTACTTC
TRBV5-1,TRBJ2-7,many,NA,CASRDSTYEQYF,TGCGCCAGCCGGGACTCGACCTACGAGCAGTACTTC
TRBV7-3,TRBJ2-3,few,TRBD2,CASSLIAGETDTQYF,TGTGCCAGCAGCTTAATCGCGGGGGAGACAGATACGCAGTATTTT
TRBV2,TRBJ2-2,few,NA,CASSEFTGELFF,TGTGCCAGCAGTGAATTCACCGGGGAGCTGTTTTTT
TRBV2,TRBJ1-6,NA,NA,CAGRSSYNSPLHF,TGTGCGGGGAGAAGCTCCTATAATTCACCCCTCCACTTT
TRBV9,TRBJ2-7,many,TRBD2,CASSVGIGLGYEQYF,TGTGCCAGCAGCGTAGGAATCGGACTAGGCTACGAGCAGTACTTC
TRBV5-1,TRBJ2-1,NA,TRBD2,CASSQGLAGISYNEQFF,TGCGCCAGCAGCCAGGGACTAGCGGGCATCTCCTACAATGAGCAGTTCTTC
TRBV18,TRBJ2-1,few,NA,CASSPPRQSSYNEQFF,TGTGCCAGCTCACCACCGAGACAGAGCTCCTACAATGAGCAGTTCTTC
TRBV27,TRBJ2-7,few,NA,CASSHPGVPYEQYF,TGTGCCAGCAGTCACCCGGGGGTGCCCTACGAGCAGTACTTC